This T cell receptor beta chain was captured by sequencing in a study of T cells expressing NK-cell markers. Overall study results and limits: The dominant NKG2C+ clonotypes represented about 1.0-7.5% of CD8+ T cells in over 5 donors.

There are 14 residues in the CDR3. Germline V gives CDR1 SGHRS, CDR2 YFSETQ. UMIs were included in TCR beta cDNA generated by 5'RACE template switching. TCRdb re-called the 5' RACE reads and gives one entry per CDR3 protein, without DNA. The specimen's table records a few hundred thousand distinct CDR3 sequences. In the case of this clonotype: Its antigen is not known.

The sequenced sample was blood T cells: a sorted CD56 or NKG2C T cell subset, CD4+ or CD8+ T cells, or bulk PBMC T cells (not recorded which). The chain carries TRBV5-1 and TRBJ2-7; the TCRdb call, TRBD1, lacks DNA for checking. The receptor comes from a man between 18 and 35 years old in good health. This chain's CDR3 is CASSHGQGANEQYF. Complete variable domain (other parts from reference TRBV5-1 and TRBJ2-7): KAGVTQTPRYLIKTRGQQVTLSCSPISGHRSVSWYQQTPGQGLQFLFEYFSETQRNKGNFPGRFSGRQFSNSRSEMNVSTLELGDSALYLCASSHGQGANEQYFGPGTRLTVT.